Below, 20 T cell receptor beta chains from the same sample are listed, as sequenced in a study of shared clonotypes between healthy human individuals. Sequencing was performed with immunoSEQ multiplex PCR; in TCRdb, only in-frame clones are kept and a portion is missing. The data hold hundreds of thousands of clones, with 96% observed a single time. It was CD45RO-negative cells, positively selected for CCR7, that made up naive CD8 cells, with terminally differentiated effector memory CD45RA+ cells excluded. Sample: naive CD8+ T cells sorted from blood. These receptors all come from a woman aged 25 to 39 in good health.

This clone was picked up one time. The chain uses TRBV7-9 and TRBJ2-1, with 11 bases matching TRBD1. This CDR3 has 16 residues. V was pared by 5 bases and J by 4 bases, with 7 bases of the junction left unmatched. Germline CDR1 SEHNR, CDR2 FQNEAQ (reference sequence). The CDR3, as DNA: TGTGCCAGCAGCGCTAGGACAGGGGGCATTTACAATGAGCAGTTCTTC. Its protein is CASSARTGGIYNEQFF.

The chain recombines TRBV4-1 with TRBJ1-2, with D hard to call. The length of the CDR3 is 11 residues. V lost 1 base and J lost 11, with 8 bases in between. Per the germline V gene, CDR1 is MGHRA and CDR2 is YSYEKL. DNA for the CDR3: TGCGCCAGCAGCCAAGGGTTATGGTACACCTTC. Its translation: CASSQGLWYTF.

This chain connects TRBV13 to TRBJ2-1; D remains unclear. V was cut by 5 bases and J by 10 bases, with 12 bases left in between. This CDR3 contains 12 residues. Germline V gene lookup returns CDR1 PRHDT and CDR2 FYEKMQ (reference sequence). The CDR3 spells CASSPGLGEQFF. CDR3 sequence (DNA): TGTGCCAGCAGCCCGGGCCTGGGAGAGCAGTTCTTC. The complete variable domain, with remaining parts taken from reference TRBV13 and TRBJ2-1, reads AAGVIQSPRHLIKEKRETATLKCYPIPRHDTVYWYQQGPGQDPQFLISFYEKMQSDKGSIPDRFSAQQFSDYHSELNMSSLELGDSALYFCASSPGLGEQFFGPGTRLTVL.

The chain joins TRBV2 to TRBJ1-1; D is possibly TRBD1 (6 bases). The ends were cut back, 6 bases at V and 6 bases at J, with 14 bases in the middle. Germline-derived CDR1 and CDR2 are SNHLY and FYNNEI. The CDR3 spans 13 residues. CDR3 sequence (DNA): TGTGCCAGCAGGCGGGGCAGGGGCGCTGAAGCTTTCTTT. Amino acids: CASRRGRGAEAFF.

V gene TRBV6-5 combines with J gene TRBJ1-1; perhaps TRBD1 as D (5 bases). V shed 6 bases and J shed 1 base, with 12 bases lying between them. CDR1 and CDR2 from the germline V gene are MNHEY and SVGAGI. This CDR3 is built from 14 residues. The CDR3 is CASSLRGENTEAFF. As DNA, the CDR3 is TGTGCCAGCAGCCTCCGAGGGGAGAACACTGAAGCTTTCTTT.

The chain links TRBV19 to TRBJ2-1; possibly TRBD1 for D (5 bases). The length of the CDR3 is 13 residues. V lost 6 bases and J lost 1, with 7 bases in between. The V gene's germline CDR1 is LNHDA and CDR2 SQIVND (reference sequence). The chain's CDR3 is CASRGVSYNEQFF. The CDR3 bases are TGTGCCAGTAGAGGGGTTTCCTACAATGAGCAGTTCTTC.

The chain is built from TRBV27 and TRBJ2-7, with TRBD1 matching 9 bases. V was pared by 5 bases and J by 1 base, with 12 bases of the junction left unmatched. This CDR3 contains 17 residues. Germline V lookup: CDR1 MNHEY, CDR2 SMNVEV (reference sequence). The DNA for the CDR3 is TGTGCCAGCAGTCGGATCACCGGGACAGGGTTTTCCTACGAGCAGTACTTC. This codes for CASSRITGTGFSYEQYF.

DNA for the CDR3: TGTGCCAGCAGTGATCCGGGACTAGCGGGAGGCACCTACGAGCAGTACTTC. Translating it yields CASSDPGLAGGTYEQYF. The genes are TRBV28 and TRBJ2-7; TRBD2 matches 15 bases. The germline CDR1 and CDR2 sequences are MDHEN and SYDVKM. Trimming cost V 5 bases and J 2 bases; bases outside gene matches: 7. The length of the CDR3 is 17 residues.

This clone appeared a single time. The CDR3 DNA sequence: TGTGCCAGCAGTTTATTCAATGAGCAGTTCTTC. This gives the protein CASSLFNEQFF. The V gene is TRBV28, the J gene TRBJ2-1; D remains unclear. Germline V gene lookup returns CDR1 MDHEN and CDR2 SYDVKM. Trimming removed 1 base from V and 6 bases from J, with 1 base in between. This CDR3 spans 11 amino acids.

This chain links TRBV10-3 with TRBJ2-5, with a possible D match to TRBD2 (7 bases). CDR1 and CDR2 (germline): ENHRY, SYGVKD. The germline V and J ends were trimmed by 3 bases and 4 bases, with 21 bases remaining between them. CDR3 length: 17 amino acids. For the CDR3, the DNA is TGTGCCATCAGTGAATACTTAGCGGGTGGGGGCCGAGAGACCCAGTACTTC. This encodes CAISEYLAGGGRETQYF.

CDR3 sequence reads: CASSLDLWTEAFF. The CDR3 DNA is TGTGCCAGCAGCTTAGATCTCTGGACTGAAGCTTTCTTT. The J gene is TRBJ1-1, the V gene TRBV7-6; no clear D gene. Trimming left V 1 base short and J 5 bases short, with 8 bases between. Germline V gene sequence: CDR1 SGHVS, CDR2 FNYEAQ. This CDR3 is built from 13 residues.

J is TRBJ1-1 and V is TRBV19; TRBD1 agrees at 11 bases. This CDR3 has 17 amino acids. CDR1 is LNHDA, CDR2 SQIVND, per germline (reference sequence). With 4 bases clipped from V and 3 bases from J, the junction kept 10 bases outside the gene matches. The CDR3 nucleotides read TGTGCCAGTAGTACCCGGACAGGGGGCTTGGAGGACACTGAAGCTTTCTTT. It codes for CASSTRTGGLEDTEAFF.

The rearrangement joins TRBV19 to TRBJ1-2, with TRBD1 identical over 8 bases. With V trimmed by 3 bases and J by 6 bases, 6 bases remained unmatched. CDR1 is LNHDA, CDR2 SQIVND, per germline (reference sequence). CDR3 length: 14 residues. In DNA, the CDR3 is TGTGCCAGTAGTATTGAAGACAGGGGTCATGGCTACACCTTC. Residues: CASSIEDRGHGYTF.

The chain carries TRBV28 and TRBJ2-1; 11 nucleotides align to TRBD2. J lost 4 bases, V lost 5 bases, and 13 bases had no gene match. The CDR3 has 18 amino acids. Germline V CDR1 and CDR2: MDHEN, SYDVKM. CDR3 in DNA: TGTGCCAGCAGTCCTCATGCAACCGGGACTAGCGGTTACAATGAGCAGTTCTTC. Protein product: CASSPHATGTSGYNEQFF.

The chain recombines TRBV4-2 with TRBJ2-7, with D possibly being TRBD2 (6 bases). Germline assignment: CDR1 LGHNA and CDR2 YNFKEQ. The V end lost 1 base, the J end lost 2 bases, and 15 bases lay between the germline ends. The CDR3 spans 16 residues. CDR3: CASSQVQGGGTYEQYF. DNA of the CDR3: TGTGCCAGCAGCCAAGTTCAGGGAGGCGGGACCTACGAGCAGTACTTC.

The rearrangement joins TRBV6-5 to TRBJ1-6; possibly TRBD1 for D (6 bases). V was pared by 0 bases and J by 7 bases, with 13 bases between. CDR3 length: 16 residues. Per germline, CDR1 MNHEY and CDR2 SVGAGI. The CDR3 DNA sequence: TGTGCCAGCAGTTACTCGAGAGTGGGGGCAAATTCACCCCTCCACTTT. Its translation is CASSYSRVGANSPLHF.

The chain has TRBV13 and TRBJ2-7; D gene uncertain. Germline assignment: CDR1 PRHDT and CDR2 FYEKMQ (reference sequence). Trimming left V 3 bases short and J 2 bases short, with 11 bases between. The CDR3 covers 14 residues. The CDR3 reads CASSLAARAYEQYF. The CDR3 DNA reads TGTGCCAGCAGCTTGGCGGCCCGGGCCTACGAGCAGTACTTC.

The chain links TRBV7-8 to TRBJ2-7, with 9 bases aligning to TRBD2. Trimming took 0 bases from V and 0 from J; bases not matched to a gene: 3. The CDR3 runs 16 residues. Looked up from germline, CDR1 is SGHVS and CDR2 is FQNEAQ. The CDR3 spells CASSLAGSGGSYEQYF. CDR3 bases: TGTGCCAGCAGCTTAGCGGGTAGCGGGGGCTCCTACGAGCAGTACTTC.

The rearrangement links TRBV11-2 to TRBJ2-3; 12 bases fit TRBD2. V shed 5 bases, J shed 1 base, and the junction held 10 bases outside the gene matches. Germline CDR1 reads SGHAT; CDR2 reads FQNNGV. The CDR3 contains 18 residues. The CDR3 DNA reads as TGTGCCAGCAGCCCTCGACTAGCGGGAGATGGGGGCACAGATACGCAGTATTTT. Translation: CASSPRLAGDGGTDTQYF.

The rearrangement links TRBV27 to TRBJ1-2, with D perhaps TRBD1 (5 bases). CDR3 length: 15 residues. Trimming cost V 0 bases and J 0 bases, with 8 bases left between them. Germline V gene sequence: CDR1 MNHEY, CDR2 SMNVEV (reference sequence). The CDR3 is CASSLSIQANYGYTF. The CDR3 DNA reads TGTGCCAGCAGTTTATCGATACAGGCTAACTATGGCTACACCTTC.